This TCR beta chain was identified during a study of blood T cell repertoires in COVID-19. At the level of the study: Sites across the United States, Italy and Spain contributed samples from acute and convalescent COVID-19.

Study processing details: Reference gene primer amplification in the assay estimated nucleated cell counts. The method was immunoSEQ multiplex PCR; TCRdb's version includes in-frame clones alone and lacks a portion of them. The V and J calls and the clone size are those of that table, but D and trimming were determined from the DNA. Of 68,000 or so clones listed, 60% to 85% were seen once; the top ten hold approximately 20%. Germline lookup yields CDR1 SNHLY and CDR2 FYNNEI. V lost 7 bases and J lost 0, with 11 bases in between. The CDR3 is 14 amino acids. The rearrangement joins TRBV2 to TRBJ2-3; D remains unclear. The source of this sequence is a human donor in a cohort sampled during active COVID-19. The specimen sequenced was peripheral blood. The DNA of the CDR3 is TGTGCCAGCAACAAGCGTCCCAGCACAGATACGCAGTATTTT. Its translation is CASNKRPSTDTQYF. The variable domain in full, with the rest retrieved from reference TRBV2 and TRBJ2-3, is EPEVTQTPSHQVTQMGQEVILRCVPISNHLYFYWYRQILGQKVEFLVSFYNNEISEKSEIFDDQFSVERPDGSNFTLKIRSTKLEDSAMYFCASNKRPSTDTQYFGPGTRLTVL.